The 32 T cell receptor beta chains below come from one sample, sequenced in a study of CD8+ T cells in alopecia areata listed by TCRdb under 2018. The time point label corresponds to: more than three weeks on oral tofacitinib. Explained via the paper, the treatment or condition label denotes: oral pan-JAK inhibitor, 5-10 mg twice daily. To prepare the library, the immunoSEQ multiplex PCR assay was applied. RNA was extracted from all samples and reverse transcribed into cDNA, which served as template for TCR sequencing. Held by TCRdb, this immuneACCESS table contains in-frame sequences only and omits some clones. Under half of the omission traces to an unresolved V gene where checked; the cause of the rest is unknown. For this sample there are around 200,000 clones; 60% appear just once. 0.69% of the sample lies in the top ten. Specimen: CD4+ T cells sorted from blood, collected at week 4, from a patient treated with tofacitinib. These receptor sequences come from a human donor with alopecia areata.

V and J are TRBV27 and TRBJ1-1; D is uncertain. CDR1 MNHEY and CDR2 SMNVEV come from the germline V gene (reference sequence). V gave up 6 bases and J gave up 11 bases, with 22 bases separating them. CDR3 size: 14 residues. The CDR3 DNA reads TGTGCCAGCAGCTCCCTTGGACTTAGGGTGTCGGCTTTCTTT. Translated: CASSSLGLRVSAFF.

The CDR3 reads CASRAPGLTTDTQYF. In DNA, the CDR3 is TGTGCCAGCAGGGCCCCGGGACTAACCACAGATACGCAGTATTTT. The V and J genes are TRBV7-2 and TRBJ2-3, with 7 bases fitting TRBD2. The germline CDR1 and CDR2 sequences are SGHTA and FQGNSA. This CDR3 has 15 residues. V lost 6 bases, J lost 2 bases, and 8 bases stayed unmatched.

This clone was observed a single time. The chain joins TRBV29-1 to TRBJ2-4; D not certain. V was trimmed by 6 bases and J by 0 bases, leaving 18 bases between them. The CDR3 runs 16 residues. CDR1 is SQVTM and CDR2 is ANQGSEA in the germline V gene. CDR3 residues: CSVDPLPTVAKNIQYF. The CDR3, as DNA: TGCAGCGTAGACCCCCTACCGACGGTAGCCAAAAACATTCAGTACTTC.

This clone has a handful of counts. The V call is TRBV5-1, the J call TRBJ2-1; 8 bases match TRBD1. Losses at the gene ends were 4 bases for V and 4 bases for J; bases not matched to a gene: 7. CDR1 SGHRS and CDR2 YFSETQ come from the germline V gene. The CDR3 is 15 amino acids. CDR3 in DNA: TGCGCCAGCAGCATCGGGACAGGATCGTACAATGAGCAGTTCTTC. This gives the protein CASSIGTGSYNEQFF.

The chain carries TRBV7-3 and TRBJ2-3, with 8 bases fitting TRBD2. J gave up 7 bases and V 6 bases, and 6 bases lay outside the gene matches. The CDR3 contains 13 residues. Per germline, CDR1 SGHTA and CDR2 FQGTGA. CDR3 coding DNA: TGTGCCAGCAGGGCGGGAGGATCGAATACGCAGTATTTT. As protein: CASRAGGSNTQYF.

V usage is TRBV5-1 and J usage is TRBJ2-1; TRBD2 aligns across 8 bases. The germline CDR1 and CDR2 sequences are SGHRS and YFSETQ. This CDR3 region has 14 residues. J was trimmed by 7 bases and V by 4 bases; bases with no gene match: 7. The CDR3 nucleotides are TGCGCCAGCAGCCCGGGAGGGGCGGATAATGAGCAGTTCTTC. This gives the protein CASSPGGADNEQFF.

The CDR3 DNA is TGCAGCGTTGATTTCCAAGAAGAGACCCAGTACTTC. This translates into CSVDFQEETQYF. V usage is TRBV29-1 and J usage is TRBJ2-5, with D hard to call. There are 12 residues in the CDR3. The V gene's germline CDR1 is SQVTM and CDR2 ANQGSEA. Trimming pared 3 bases from V and 3 bases from J, leaving 8 bases between.

The chain employs TRBV6-1 and TRBJ1-1, with TRBD1 as a possible D gene (5 bases). The CDR3 length is 13 residues. Germline V CDR1 and CDR2: MNHNS, SASEGT. The ends were cut back, 5 bases at V and 7 bases at J, with 14 bases in the middle. CDR3 DNA sequence: TGTGCCAGCAGTCCCCGCGGGGACGGTGAAGCTTTCTTT. Amino acid sequence: CASSPRGDGEAFF.

This clone was recorded a few times. This chain uses TRBV14 with TRBJ1-1; no reliable D call. Germline V gene sequence: CDR1 SGHDN, CDR2 FVKESK. The V gene lost 4 bases and the J gene lost 4 bases, with 10 bases spanning the gap. This CDR3 contains 13 residues. The CDR3 DNA reads as TGTGCCAGCAGCCGAGAGAAGGTCACTGAAGCTTTCTTT. Residues: CASSREKVTEAFF.

V is TRBV30 and J is TRBJ2-1; D remains unclear. V was pared by 3 bases and J by 0 bases, with 6 bases between. The germline V gene has CDR1 GTSNPN and CDR2 SVGIG (reference sequence). The CDR3 extends over 13 amino acids. In nucleotides, the CDR3 is TGTGCCTGGAGGGGAAGCTCCTACAATGAGCAGTTCTTC. It translates to CAWRGSSYNEQFF. The full variable domain, in which reference TRBV30 and TRBJ2-1 provide the parts outside the CDR3, is SQTIHQWPATLVQPVGSPLSLECTVEGTSNPNLYWYRQAAGRGLQLLFYSVGIGQISSEVPQNLSASRPQDRQFILSSKKLLLSDSGFYLCAWRGSSYNEQFFGPGTRLTVL.

The chain has TRBV5-1 and TRBJ2-2; 8 bases fit TRBD2. The CDR3 has 15 residues. V trimming: 4 bases; J trimming: 6 bases; junction bases outside the gene matches: 8. Germline V lookup: CDR1 SGHRS, CDR2 YFSETQ. In DNA form, the CDR3 reads TGCGCCAGCAGCATAAGCGGGAGCGTTTCCGGGGAGCTGTTTTTT. This sequence encodes CASSISGSVSGELFF.

The genes are TRBV29-1 and TRBJ2-3; no definite D call. The germline CDR1 and CDR2 sequences are SQVTM and ANQGSEA. This CDR3 is 14 amino acids long. V was trimmed by 3 bases and J by 1 base, leaving 11 bases between them. The CDR3 loop is CSVDSRGGTDTQYF. The CDR3 DNA reads as TGCAGCGTTGATTCGCGTGGGGGCACAGATACGCAGTATTTT.

The chain recombines TRBV7-6 with TRBJ2-2, with D tentatively TRBD1 (6 bases). Germline-derived CDR1 and CDR2 are SGHVS and FNYEAQ. The length of the CDR3 is 15 residues. V was trimmed by 4 bases and J by 6 bases, leaving 15 bases between them. CDR3: CASSSQGTGPGELFF. The CDR3 DNA reads as TGTGCCAGCAGCTCACAGGGTACCGGTCCCGGGGAGCTGTTTTTT. The full variable domain, with the rest looked up from reference TRBV7-6 and TRBJ2-2, is GAGVSQSPRYKVTKRGQDVALRCDPISGHVSLYWYRQALGQGPEFLTYFNYEAQQDKSGLPNDRFSAERPEGSISTLTIQRTEQRDSAMYRCASSSQGTGPGELFFGEGSRLTVL.

The gene calls are TRBV29-1 and TRBJ2-4, with D perhaps TRBD2 (6 bases). The V end lost 7 bases, the J end lost 4 bases, and 8 bases lay between the germline ends. Germline-derived CDR1 and CDR2 are SQVTM and ANQGSEA. This CDR3 contains 11 residues. The CDR3 DNA reads as TGCAGCGGTGCGGGGAAAAACATTCAGTACTTC. Translation: CSGAGKNIQYF.

This clone was observed a few times. The chain combines TRBV5-4 with TRBJ2-1; tentative D call: TRBD2 (5 bases). Trimming cost V 4 bases and J 11 bases, with 16 bases left between them. From germline, CDR1 is SGHNT and CDR2 YYREEE (reference sequence). CDR3 length equals 13 residues. The CDR3 here is CASSPPQERQQFF. CDR3 nucleotides: TGTGCCAGCAGCCCACCTCAGGAGCGGCAGCAGTTCTTC.

As concerns this clone: Other nucleotide sequences in the sample specify the same CDR3. The chain joins TRBV5-1 to TRBJ2-3; a possible D gene is TRBD2 (6 bases). V was trimmed by 2 bases and J by 4 bases, leaving 8 bases between them. This CDR3 spans 13 amino acids. The V gene's germline CDR1 is SGHRS and CDR2 YFSETQ. The CDR3 region is CASSFGGADTQYF. The CDR3 region has the DNA TGCGCCAGCAGCTTCGGAGGGGCAGATACGCAGTATTTT.

The chain is built from TRBV30 and TRBJ2-1; D might be TRBD1 (5 bases). CDR1 is GTSNPN and CDR2 is SVGIG in the germline V gene (reference sequence). CDR3 size: 12 residues. The V end lost 5 bases, the J end lost 8 bases, and 13 bases lay between the germline ends. CDR3 sequence: CAWDRSLYEQFF. DNA for the CDR3: TGTGCCTGGGACAGAAGTCTCTATGAGCAGTTCTTC.

The CDR3 region is CASRERELFF. The DNA of the CDR3 is TGTGCCAGTCGGGAAAGGGAGCTGTTTTTT. The chain joins TRBV28 to TRBJ2-2; D possibly corresponds to TRBD2 (5 bases). Germline V gene lookup returns CDR1 MDHEN and CDR2 SYDVKM. The ends were cut back, 9 bases at V and 9 bases at J, with 8 bases in the middle. The CDR3 is made up of 10 amino acids.

This chain connects TRBV29-1 to TRBJ2-1, with D perhaps matching TRBD2 (6 bases). Trimming removed 4 bases from V and 6 bases from J, with 10 bases in between. Germline CDR1 and CDR2: SQVTM and ANQGSEA. This CDR3 is built from 12 residues. The CDR3 DNA reads TGCAGCGTTGTAGGAGGGAGCAATGAGCAGTTCTTC. Its translation: CSVVGGSNEQFF.

The genes are TRBV5-5 and TRBJ2-6, with D perhaps TRBD1 (5 bases). The CDR3 has 12 residues. V gave up 5 bases and J gave up 8 bases, with 8 bases separating them. Germline V gene data show CDR1 as SGHKS and CDR2 as YYEKEE (reference sequence). CDR3: CASSQGTNVLTF. Here the CDR3 DNA reads TGTGCCAGCAGTCAGGGCACCAACGTCCTGACTTTC.

Concerning this clone: This specimen includes other DNA sequences encoding the same CDR3. The V gene is TRBV29-1, the J gene TRBJ1-1; 7 positions agree with TRBD1. CDR3 length equals 12 residues. With V trimmed by 6 bases and J by 1 base, 2 bases remained unmatched. Germline-derived CDR1 and CDR2 are SQVTM and ANQGSEA. As DNA, the CDR3 is TGCAGCGTCGACAGGGAGAACACTGAAGCTTTCTTT. This translates into CSVDRENTEAFF.

This clone was seen only a few times. The chain employs TRBV29-1 and TRBJ2-7; D is uncertain. Trimming removed 4 bases from V and 2 bases from J, with 6 bases in between. This CDR3 has 11 residues. In germline, CDR1 is SQVTM, CDR2 ANQGSEA. The CDR3 here is CSVAGTYEQYF. In DNA form, the CDR3 reads TGCAGCGTTGCAGGAACCTACGAGCAGTACTTC.

V usage is TRBV18 and J usage is TRBJ2-1; D uncertain. The CDR3 is 13 residues long. With 3 bases removed from V and 7 bases from J, the gap between germline ends came to 10 bases. CDR1 and CDR2 (germline): KGHSH, LQKENI. CDR3 region: CASSPVYDNEQFF. Here the CDR3 DNA reads TGTGCCAGCTCACCGGTATATGATAATGAGCAGTTCTTC.

This clone was seen more than once but under ten times. The genes are TRBV6-6 and TRBJ1-1; D not resolved. Germline assignment: CDR1 MNHNY and CDR2 SVGAGI (reference sequence). This CDR3 region has 13 residues. V shed 2 bases and J shed 1 base, with 5 bases lying between them. The CDR3 nucleotides are TGTGCCAGCAGTTACCCAGCGAACACTGAAGCTTTCTTT. The encoded protein is CASSYPANTEAFF.

The gene calls are TRBV15 and TRBJ2-5, with 7 bases identical to TRBD1. CDR3 size: 15 residues. J was trimmed by 2 bases and V by 1 base; bases with no gene match: 4. The germline gives CDR1 LNHNV, CDR2 YYDKDF (reference sequence). The CDR3 coding sequence is TGTGCCACCAGCAGAGCGGGGACAGAACAAGAGACCCAGTACTTC. Amino acids: CATSRAGTEQETQYF.

The chain uses TRBV9 and TRBJ2-7; D may correspond to TRBD1 or TRBD2 (5 bases each). The CDR3 covers 14 residues. CDR1 and CDR2 from the germline V gene are SGDLS and YYNGEE. Trimming pared 3 bases from V and 2 bases from J, leaving 12 bases between. The CDR3, as DNA: TGTGCCAGCAGCGCCTCCGGGGCCCCCTACGAGCAGTACTTC. Translating it yields CASSASGAPYEQYF. The complete variable domain, with remaining parts taken from reference TRBV9 and TRBJ2-7, reads DSGVTQTPKHLITATGQRVTLRCSPRSGDLSVYWYQQSLDQGLQFLIQYYNGEERAKGNILERFSAQQFPDLHSELNLSSLELGDSALYFCASSASGAPYEQYFGPGTRLTVT.

J is TRBJ2-3 and V is TRBV29-1; 11 nucleotides line up with TRBD2. V lost 4 bases, J lost 3 bases, and 9 bases stayed unmatched. The germline V gene encodes CDR1 SQVTM and CDR2 ANQGSEA. This CDR3 has 16 amino acids. The CDR3 spells CSVALAGGRLTDTQYF. Here the CDR3 DNA reads TGCAGCGTTGCCCTAGCGGGAGGTCGGTTAACAGATACGCAGTATTTT.

The V call is TRBV9, the J call TRBJ1-2; D remains ambiguous. Germline loops: CDR1 SGDLS, CDR2 YYNGEE. The CDR3 is made up of 12 amino acids. Trimming left V 4 bases short and J 8 bases short, with 12 bases between. Here the CDR3 reads CASSNGFWGYTF. The CDR3 region has the DNA TGTGCCAGCAGCAACGGGTTTTGGGGCTACACCTTC.

This clone was seen once. The chain carries TRBV11-2 and TRBJ2-3, with D unclear. V was trimmed by 6 bases and J by 3 bases, leaving 16 bases between them. CDR3 size: 15 residues. CDR1 and CDR2 (germline): SGHAT, FQNNGV. CDR3 nucleotides: TGTGCCAGCAGTCCGTCCGGACGTGGAACAGATACGCAGTATTTT. This translates into CASSPSGRGTDTQYF.

This clone was recorded a few times. CDR3 coding DNA: TGTGCCAGCAGCTTGGCCCGAGCGGGAGGCTCCCGGAATGAGCAGTTCTTC. Amino acid sequence: CASSLARAGGSRNEQFF. The chain recombines TRBV5-4 with TRBJ2-1; 9 bases agree with TRBD2. J gave up 7 bases and V 0 bases, and 11 bases lay outside the gene matches. Germline V CDR1 and CDR2: SGHNT, YYREEE (reference sequence). CDR3 length: 17 residues. Together with reference TRBV5-4 and TRBJ2-1, the CDR3 gives the full variable domain: ETGVTQSPTHLIKTRGQQVTLRCSSQSGHNTVSWYQQALGQGPQFIFQYYREEENGRGNFPPRFSGLQFPNYSSELNVNALELDDSALYLCASSLARAGGSRNEQFFGPGTRLTVL.

The chain is built from TRBV5-1 and TRBJ2-7; no reliable D call. This CDR3 is 13 amino acids long. V shed 4 bases and J shed 4 bases, with 12 bases lying between them. The germline CDR1 and CDR2 sequences are SGHRS and YFSETQ. Here the CDR3 DNA reads TGCGCCAGCAGCGGGCCTCTCGGGTACGAGCAGTACTTC. Its translation is CASSGPLGYEQYF. The entire variable domain, with the rest obtained from reference TRBV5-1 and TRBJ2-7, is as follows: KAGVTQTPRYLIKTRGQQVTLSCSPISGHRSVSWYQQTPGQGLQFLFEYFSETQRNKGNFPGRFSGRQFSNSRSEMNVSTLELGDSALYLCASSGPLGYEQYFGPGTRLTVT.

CDR3 sequence reads: CAWSRQDNEQFF. CDR3 DNA: TGTGCCTGGAGTCGACAAGACAATGAGCAGTTCTTC. V and J are TRBV30 and TRBJ2-1; unclear D gene. The CDR3 spans 12 residues. CDR1 is GTSNPN, CDR2 SVGIG, per germline (reference sequence). The germline V and J ends were trimmed by 2 bases and 5 bases, with 7 bases remaining between them.